The clone carrying this T cell receptor (beta chain) was found many times. This entry comes from a study of T cells in Graves' hyperthyroidism and ophthalmopathy. At the level of the study: Peripheral blood was taken when the disease was first diagnosed, before any treatment began.

Amplification of TCR beta CDR3 regions was performed using RNA transcripts as template. The study used the HTBI primer set for a first-round RT-PCR of the TCR CDR3. TCRdb reprocessed the multiplex PCR reads with MiXCR, giving one entry per CDR3 protein. This sample has around 390,000 distinct CDR3 sequences, with roughly 15% found just once. Investigators excluded patients with uncontrolled infection, other autoimmune disease, pregnancy or lactation. CDR3 length: 16 amino acids. V lost 0 bases and J lost 6, with 15 bases in between. Per germline, CDR1 SEHNR and CDR2 FQNEAQ (reference sequence). Sequenced: blood. The TCR originated in a woman aged 25 to 39 with Graves' ophthalmopathy. The chain employs TRBV7-9 and TRBJ2-1, with D perhaps given as TRBD1 or TRBD2 (6 bases each). Here the CDR3 DNA reads TGTGCCAGCAGCTTAGCGCAGTGGGGGGCGTCCAATGAGCAGTTCTTC. Protein: CASSLAQWGASNEQFF.